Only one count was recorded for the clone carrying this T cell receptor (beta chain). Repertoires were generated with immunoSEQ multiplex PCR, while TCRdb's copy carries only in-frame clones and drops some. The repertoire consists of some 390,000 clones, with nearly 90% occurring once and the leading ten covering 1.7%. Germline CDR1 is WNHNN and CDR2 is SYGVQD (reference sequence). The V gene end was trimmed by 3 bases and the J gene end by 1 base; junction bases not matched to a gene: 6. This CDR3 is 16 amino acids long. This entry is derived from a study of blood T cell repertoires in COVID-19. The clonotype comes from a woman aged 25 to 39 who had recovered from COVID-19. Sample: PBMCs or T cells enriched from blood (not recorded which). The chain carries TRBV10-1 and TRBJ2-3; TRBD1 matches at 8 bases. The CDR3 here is CASSDPGGQGTDTQYF. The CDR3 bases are TGCGCCAGCAGTGACCCCGGGGGACAGGGCACAGATACGCAGTATTTT.